Following are 30 T cell receptor beta chains from one sample sequenced in a study of Ad26.COV2.S vaccination and SARS-CoV-2 variants. The treatment denotes: roughly 20 received Ad26.COV2.S at low or high dose, single or two shots; 5 received placebo; per-sample allocation not given. Sampling occurred on day 63 after the first vaccine or placebo injection. Clones were read by immunoSEQ multiplex PCR, and TCRdb kept only the in-frame ones, dropping some. This repertoire shows hundreds of thousands of clones, about nine tenths found once; its top ten account for about 3.4%. The source was peripheral blood, collected in a trial of Ad26.COV2.S vaccine versus placebo. The receptors here all came from a person aged 18-60 years who received the Ad26.COV2.S COVID-19 vaccine or a placebo.

CDR3 DNA sequence: TGTGCCAGCAGCCCCAGCTCTGGGGCCAACGTCCTGACTTTC. Its protein product is CASSPSSGANVLTF. The chain links TRBV5-6 to TRBJ2-6; D is unclear. V dropped 4 bases and J dropped 0 bases, with 5 bases sitting between them. Germline V gene data show CDR1 as SGHDT and CDR2 as YYEEEE. The CDR3 loop spans 14 amino acids.

This clone has just a few counts. V is TRBV6-5 and J is TRBJ1-3, with 7 bases matching TRBD1. The CDR3 totals 15 residues. With V trimmed by 5 bases and J by 0 bases, 4 bases remained unmatched. Germline CDR1 and CDR2: MNHEY and SVGAGI. The CDR3 loop is CASSRGQDSGNTIYF. The CDR3 nucleotides are TGTGCCAGCAGTCGTGGACAGGACTCTGGAAACACCATATATTTT.

The genes are TRBV30 and TRBJ1-1; 10 bases align to TRBD1. The CDR3 consists of 13 residues. Germline-derived CDR1 and CDR2 are GTSNPN and SVGIG (reference sequence). J gave up 4 bases and V 2 bases, and 1 base lay outside the gene matches. This chain's CDR3 is CAWSRDRGTEAFF. DNA of the CDR3: TGTGCCTGGAGTCGGGACAGGGGCACTGAAGCTTTCTTT.

The genes are TRBV4-2 and TRBJ1-2; D is possibly TRBD1 (5 bases). The CDR3 length is 14 residues. V lost 0 bases and J lost 4, with 9 bases in between. CDR1 and CDR2 (germline): LGHNA, YNFKEQ. The CDR3 loop is CASSQDTGGYGYTF. CDR3 nucleotides: TGTGCCAGCAGCCAAGATACGGGGGGCTATGGCTACACCTTC.

This chain uses TRBV4-2 with TRBJ2-3, with 12 positions matching TRBD2. J was trimmed by 4 bases and V by 0 bases; bases with no gene match: 5. CDR1 and CDR2 from the germline V gene are LGHNA and YNFKEQ. The CDR3 is made up of 17 amino acids. The CDR3 DNA reads TGTGCCAGCAGCCAAGAACCCCTAGCGGGGGGGGCAGATACGCAGTATTTT. Translating it yields CASSQEPLAGGADTQYF.

The chain combines TRBV10-3 with TRBJ1-5; D gene ambiguous. V lost 0 bases, J lost 0 bases, and 6 bases lay in between. The germline gives CDR1 ENHRY, CDR2 SYGVKD. This CDR3 spans 15 amino acids. CDR3 DNA: TGTGCCATCAGTGAGTCGAGCAATAGCAATCAGCCCCAGCATTTT. This codes for CAISESSNSNQPQHF.

The rearrangement uses TRBV7-2 and TRBJ1-5; TRBD1 might be the D (6 bases). The CDR3 consists of 14 residues. Per germline, CDR1 SGHTA and CDR2 FQGNSA. Trimming removed 5 bases at V and 3 bases at J, with 11 bases between. The CDR3 DNA sequence: TGTGCCAGCAGCAAGGACAGCACCAATCAGCCCCAGCATTTT. It codes for CASSKDSTNQPQHF. The full variable domain, completed using reference TRBV7-2 and TRBJ1-5, is GAGVSQSPSNKVTEKGKDVELRCDPISGHTALYWYRQSLGQGLEFLIYFQGNSAPDKSGLPSDRFSAERTGGSVSTLTIQRTQQEDSAVYLCASSKDSTNQPQHFGDGTRLSIL.

The chain is built from TRBV7-6 and TRBJ2-7; 8 nucleotides align to TRBD1. This CDR3 has 14 amino acids. The V and J ends lost 5 bases and 3 bases, in that order; junction bases with no gene match: 6. Germline V lookup: CDR1 SGHVS, CDR2 FNYEAQ. CDR3 loop: CASSIGQGLYEQYF. CDR3 DNA sequence: TGTGCCAGCAGCATAGGACAGGGACTCTACGAGCAGTACTTC.

The chain uses TRBV7-8 and TRBJ2-3; no clear D gene. Germline-derived CDR1 and CDR2 are SGHVS and FQNEAQ. The CDR3 loop spans 15 amino acids. The ends were cut back, 4 bases at V and 1 base at J, with 12 bases in the middle. The DNA for the CDR3 is TGTGCCAGCAGCTACGAATCCTATGGCACAGATACGCAGTATTTT. This gives the protein CASSYESYGTDTQYF.

The rearrangement uses TRBV4-3 and TRBJ1-1, with D tentatively TRBD1 (5 bases). Trimming left V 1 base short and J 9 bases short, with 15 bases between. The CDR3 covers 14 residues. Germline CDR1 and CDR2: LGHNA and YSLEER. CDR3 DNA sequence: TGCGCCAGCAGCCAAGCGAGAAGGGAGGGGCAAGCTTTCTTT. Amino acids: CASSQARREGQAFF.

V gene TRBV10-3 combines with J gene TRBJ2-1; either TRBD1 or TRBD2 may supply D (5 bases each). This CDR3 contains 18 residues. Between the trimmed V and J ends, which lost 2 bases and 6 bases, there was a span of 23 bases. Germline loops: CDR1 ENHRY, CDR2 SYGVKD. The CDR3 DNA is TGTGCCATCAGTGAGCCACGACTTGGGGGAAGACCGGCCAATGAGCAGTTCTTC. Protein: CAISEPRLGGRPANEQFF.

This chain joins TRBV19 and TRBJ1-2, with 7 bases aligning to TRBD1. The CDR3 is made up of 13 amino acids. V was clipped by 10 bases and J by 4 bases; unmatched bases: 9. Germline CDR1 reads LNHDA; CDR2 reads SQIVND (reference sequence). CDR3 loop: CATRSGGVYGYTF. Here the CDR3 DNA reads TGTGCCACCCGGTCAGGGGGTGTCTATGGCTACACCTTC. The full variable domain, rest sourced from reference TRBV19 and TRBJ1-2, is DGGITQSPKYLFRKEGQNVTLSCEQNLNHDAMYWYRQDPGQGLRLIYYSQIVNDFQKGDIAEGYSVSREKKESFPLTVTSAQKNPTAFYLCATRSGGVYGYTFGSGTRLTVV.

This clone came up a few times. The gene calls are TRBV5-6 and TRBJ2-1; possible D gene TRBD2, 5 bases. V was clipped by 1 base and J by 7 bases, with 9 bases between them. The CDR3 is 13 amino acids. Looked up from germline, CDR1 is SGHDT and CDR2 is YYEEEE. CDR3 in amino acids: CASSLPPGNEQFF. CDR3 DNA sequence: TGTGCCAGCAGCTTGCCTCCGGGAAATGAGCAGTTCTTC.

The V gene is TRBV4-1, the J gene TRBJ2-1, with unresolved D. The CDR3 has 14 residues. Per the germline V gene, CDR1 is MGHRA and CDR2 is YSYEKL. V was trimmed by 2 bases and J by 7 bases, leaving 12 bases between them. The chain's CDR3 is CASSQLSPGNEQFF. The CDR3 DNA reads as TGCGCCAGCAGCCAACTTTCCCCCGGGAATGAGCAGTTCTTC.

This clone occurred a few times. The chain uses TRBV18 and TRBJ1-6; D unresolved. V shed 0 bases and J shed 14 bases, with 8 bases lying between them. This CDR3 is built from 12 residues. Germline CDR1 KGHSH, CDR2 LQKENI. The chain's CDR3 is CASSPPGGALHF. Here the CDR3 DNA reads TGTGCCAGCTCACCACCAGGTGGGGCCCTCCACTTT.

J is TRBJ1-2 and V is TRBV30; D is perhaps TRBD1 (6 bases). Trimming shortened V by 1 base and J by 7 bases, and 13 bases separated the two germline ends. This CDR3 comprises 13 residues. Germline V gives CDR1 GTSNPN, CDR2 SVGIG (reference sequence). The CDR3 DNA is TGTGCCTGGAGTGCGGGGGGCGACTCTGGCTACACCTTC. Residues: CAWSAGGDSGYTF.

The chain recombines TRBV18 with TRBJ1-2; D uncertain. The CDR3 has 15 residues. Germline V gene data show CDR1 as KGHSH and CDR2 as LQKENI. V lost 2 bases and J 3 bases, leaving 13 bases between the germline ends. In DNA, the CDR3 is TGTGCCAGCTCACCAGACAAAACGGACGACTATGGCTACACCTTC. This sequence encodes CASSPDKTDDYGYTF.

This clone was seen just once. CDR3 nucleotides: TGTGCCAGCAGCTTCTCGACAGATAACACCGGGGAGCTGTTTTTT. Translated, it gives CASSFSTDNTGELFF. This rearrangement joins TRBV11-3 to TRBJ2-2, with a possible D match to TRBD1 (5 bases). Trimming cost V 3 bases and J 2 bases, with 10 bases left between them. CDR1 is SGHNT and CDR2 is YENEEA in the germline V gene. The CDR3 length is 15 residues.

As concerns this clone: Other DNA sequences from this sample encode an identical CDR3 as well. The rearrangement joins TRBV19 to TRBJ1-5; 7 nucleotides agree with TRBD1. Germline trimming cut 6 bases from V and 7 bases from J; bases unmatched to any gene: 6. The CDR3 runs 13 residues. Germline V lookup: CDR1 LNHDA, CDR2 SQIVND (reference sequence). As DNA, the CDR3 is TGTGCCAGTAGCATTAACAGGGGCCAGCCCCAGCATTTT. Translating it yields CASSINRGQPQHF.

V usage is TRBV5-6 and J usage is TRBJ1-2; maybe TRBD1 (6 bases). In germline, CDR1 is SGHDT, CDR2 YYEEEE. V lost 4 bases and J 4 bases, leaving 14 bases between the germline ends. There are 14 residues in the CDR3. The CDR3 here is CASSPSRGVYGYTF. CDR3 DNA sequence: TGTGCCAGCAGCCCCTCTAGGGGGGTCTATGGCTACACCTTC.

V and J are TRBV7-2 and TRBJ1-1, with a possible D match to TRBD1 (5 bases). The length of the CDR3 is 17 residues. Trimming removed 5 bases at V and 0 bases at J, with 19 bases between. Germline CDR1 reads SGHTA; CDR2 reads FQGNSA. The CDR3 here is CASSPRTGLIMNTEAFF. The CDR3 region has the DNA TGTGCCAGCAGCCCCAGGACGGGACTTATCATGAACACTGAAGCTTTCTTT.

This chain joins TRBV9 and TRBJ2-1; 12 nucleotides match TRBD2. V gave up 2 bases and J gave up 8 bases; unmatched junction bases: 8. The CDR3 has 16 residues. Germline assignment: CDR1 SGDLS and CDR2 YYNGEE. CDR3 sequence: CASSVWSSGGAYEQFF. The CDR3 DNA sequence: TGTGCCAGCAGCGTTTGGTCTAGCGGGGGGGCCTATGAGCAGTTCTTC.

This chain connects TRBV18 to TRBJ1-1; a weak D match, TRBD1 (5 bases). The CDR3 has 14 amino acids. Trimming stripped 0 bases from V and 5 bases from J, with 10 bases between. The V gene's germline CDR1 is KGHSH and CDR2 LQKENI. The CDR3 here is CASSPPLKGTEAFF. The CDR3 DNA reads as TGTGCCAGCTCACCACCCTTGAAGGGGACTGAAGCTTTCTTT.

As regards this clone: The sample holds other DNA sequences that translate to the same CDR3. The genes are TRBV30 and TRBJ2-5; D may match TRBD1 or TRBD2 (5 bases each). Trimming shortened V by 3 bases and J by 2 bases, and 10 bases separated the two germline ends. This CDR3 has 13 residues. Per germline, CDR1 GTSNPN and CDR2 SVGIG (reference sequence). Written as DNA, the CDR3 is TGTGCCTGGAGCTCGGGGCTTCAAGAGACCCAGTACTTC. This gives the protein CAWSSGLQETQYF.

The chain links TRBV5-8 to TRBJ2-4, with D perhaps matching TRBD1 or TRBD2 (7 bases each). The length of the CDR3 is 16 residues. Germline V gene sequence: CDR1 SGHTS, CDR2 YDEGEE. The ends were cut back, 2 bases at V and 9 bases at J, with 21 bases in the middle. The CDR3 spells CASSLGVTGEGGIQYF. The CDR3 DNA reads TGTGCCAGCAGCTTAGGCGTAACAGGGGAGGGTGGCATTCAGTACTTC.

The genes are TRBV10-2 and TRBJ2-7; perhaps TRBD1 as D (6 bases). The germline V and J ends were trimmed by 0 bases and 0 bases, with 9 bases remaining between them. The germline V gene has CDR1 WSHSY and CDR2 SAAADI. This CDR3 has 15 amino acids. CDR3 bases: TGCGCCAGCAGTGAGTCAGACAGGAGCTCCTACGAGCAGTACTTC. This translates into CASSESDRSSYEQYF.

The chain links TRBV5-6 to TRBJ1-2, with TRBD1 matching over 9 bases. CDR1 and CDR2 (germline): SGHDT, YYEEEE. Unmatched junction bases numbered 5, after V lost 4 bases and J lost 4 bases. The length of the CDR3 is 14 residues. Here the CDR3 DNA reads TGTGCCAGCAGCCCAGGGGACAGGGCCTATGGCTACACCTTC. Its translation is CASSPGDRAYGYTF.

The V and J genes are TRBV5-6 and TRBJ1-3; weak D call: TRBD1 (5 bases). The CDR3 contains 16 residues. V shed 1 base and J shed 3 bases, with 14 bases lying between them. The V gene's germline CDR1 is SGHDT and CDR2 YYEEEE. This CDR3 is CASSLKDKLFGNTIYF. CDR3 sequence (DNA): TGTGCCAGCAGCTTGAAGGACAAGTTATTTGGAAACACCATATATTTT.

The CDR3 loop is CASSETGWGTEAFF. The CDR3 coding sequence is TGTGCCAGCAGTGAGACAGGATGGGGCACTGAAGCTTTCTTT. The chain joins TRBV25-1 to TRBJ1-1, with TRBD1 as a possible D gene (6 bases). Germline V gene data show CDR1 as MGHDK and CDR2 as SYGVNS. CDR3 length: 14 residues. Trimming removed 3 bases at V and 4 bases at J, with 12 bases between.

The chain is built from TRBV6-5 and TRBJ2-4, with TRBD2 as a possible D gene (5 bases). V was shortened by 8 bases and J by 0 bases, with 11 bases between the two germline ends. CDR1 is MNHEY, CDR2 SVGAGI, per germline. The CDR3 spans 14 residues. In nucleotides, the CDR3 is TGTGCCAGCGGCGAGGGATTAGCCAAAAACATTCAGTACTTC. It specifies CASGEGLAKNIQYF.